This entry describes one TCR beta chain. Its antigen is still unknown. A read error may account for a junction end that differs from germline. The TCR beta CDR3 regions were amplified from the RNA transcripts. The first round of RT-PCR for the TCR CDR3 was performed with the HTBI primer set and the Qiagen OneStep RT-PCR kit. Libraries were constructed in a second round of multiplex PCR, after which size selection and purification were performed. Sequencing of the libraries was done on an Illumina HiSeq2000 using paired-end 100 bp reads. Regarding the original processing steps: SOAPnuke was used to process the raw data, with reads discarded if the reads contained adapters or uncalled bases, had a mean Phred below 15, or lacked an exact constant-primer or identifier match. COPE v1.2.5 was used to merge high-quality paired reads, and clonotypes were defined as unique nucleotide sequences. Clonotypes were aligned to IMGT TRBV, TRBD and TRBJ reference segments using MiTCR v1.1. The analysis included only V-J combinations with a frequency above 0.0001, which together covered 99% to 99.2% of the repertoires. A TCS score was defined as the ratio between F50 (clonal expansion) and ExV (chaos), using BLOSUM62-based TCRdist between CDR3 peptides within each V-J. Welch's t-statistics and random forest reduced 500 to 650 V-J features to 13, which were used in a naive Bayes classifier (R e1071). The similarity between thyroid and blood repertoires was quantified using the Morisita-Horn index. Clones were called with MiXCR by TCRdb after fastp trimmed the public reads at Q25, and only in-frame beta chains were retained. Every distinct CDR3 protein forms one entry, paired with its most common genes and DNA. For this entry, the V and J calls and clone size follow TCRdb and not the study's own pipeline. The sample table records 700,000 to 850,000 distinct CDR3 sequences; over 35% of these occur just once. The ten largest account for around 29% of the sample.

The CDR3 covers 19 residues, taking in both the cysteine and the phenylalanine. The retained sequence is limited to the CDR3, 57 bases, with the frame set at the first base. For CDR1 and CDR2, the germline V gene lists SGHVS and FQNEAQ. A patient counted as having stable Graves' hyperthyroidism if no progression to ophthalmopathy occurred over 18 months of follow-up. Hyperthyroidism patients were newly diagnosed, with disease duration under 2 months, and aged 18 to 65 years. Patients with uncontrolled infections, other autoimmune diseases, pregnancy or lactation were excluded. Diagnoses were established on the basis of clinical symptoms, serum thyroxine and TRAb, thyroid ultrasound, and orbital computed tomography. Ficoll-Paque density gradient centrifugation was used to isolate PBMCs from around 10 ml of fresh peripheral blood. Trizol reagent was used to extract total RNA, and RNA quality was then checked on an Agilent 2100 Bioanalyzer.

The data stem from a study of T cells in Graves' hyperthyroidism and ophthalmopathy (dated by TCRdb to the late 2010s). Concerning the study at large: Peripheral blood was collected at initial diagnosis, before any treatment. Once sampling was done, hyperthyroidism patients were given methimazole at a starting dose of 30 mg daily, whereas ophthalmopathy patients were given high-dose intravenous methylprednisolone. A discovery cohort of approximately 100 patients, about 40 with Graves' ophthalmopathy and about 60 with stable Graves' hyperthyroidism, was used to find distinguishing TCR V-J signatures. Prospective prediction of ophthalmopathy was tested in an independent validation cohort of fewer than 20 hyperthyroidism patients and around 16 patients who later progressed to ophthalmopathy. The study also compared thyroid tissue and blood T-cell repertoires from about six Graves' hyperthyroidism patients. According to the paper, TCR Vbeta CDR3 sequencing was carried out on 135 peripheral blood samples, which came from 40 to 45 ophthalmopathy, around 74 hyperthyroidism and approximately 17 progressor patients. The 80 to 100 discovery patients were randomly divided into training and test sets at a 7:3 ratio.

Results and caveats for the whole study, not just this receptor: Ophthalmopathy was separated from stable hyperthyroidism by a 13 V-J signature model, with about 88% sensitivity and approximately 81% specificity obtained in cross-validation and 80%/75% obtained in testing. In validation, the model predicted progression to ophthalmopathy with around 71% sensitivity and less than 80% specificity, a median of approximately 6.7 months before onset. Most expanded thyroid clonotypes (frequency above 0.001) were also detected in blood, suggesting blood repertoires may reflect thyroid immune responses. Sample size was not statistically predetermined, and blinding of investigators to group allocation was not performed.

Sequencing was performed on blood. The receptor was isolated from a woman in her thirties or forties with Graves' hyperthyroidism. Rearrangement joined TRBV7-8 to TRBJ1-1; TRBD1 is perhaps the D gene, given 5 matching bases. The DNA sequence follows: TGCGCCAGCAGCCAAGTTGATGAGGGGTACGCTGTATTCAGCACTGAAGCTTTCTTT. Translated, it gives CASSQVDEGYAVFSTEAFF.